This TCR beta chain is from a study of shared clonotypes between healthy human individuals. Germline CDR1 is LGHNA and CDR2 is YNFKEQ. V was pared by 4 bases and J by 0 bases, with 11 bases of the junction left unmatched. The CDR3 has 19 amino acids. Note on this clone: The antigen remains undetermined.

Findings and limits, study-wide: Between a few donors, naive CD4 clonotypes were shared at a level of around 5.2%.

Assay: immunoSEQ multiplex PCR; the TCRdb copy retains only in-frame clones and omits some. The sample has millions of clones, approximately 93% seen once. Source material: naive CD4+ T cells from PBMCs. Subset reported: CD45RA+ positively selected. The chain uses TRBV4-2 and TRBJ2-2; the match to TRBD2 covers 10 bases. This TCR derives from a man between 18 and 29 years old in good health. Some clones in this sample may be carry-over from other donors' samples. CDR3 region: CASSPGSRLAGANTGELFF. For the CDR3, the DNA is TGTGCCAGCAGCCCGGGATCCCGCCTAGCGGGGGCGAACACCGGGGAGCTGTTTTTT.